This TCR beta chain was sequenced in a study of T cells after yellow fever vaccination. Each CDR3 protein is one row after TCRdb ran MiXCR on the 5' RACE reads. The sample has about 630,000 distinct CDR3 sequences, about 12% seen once. The germline V gene has CDR1 SQVTM and CDR2 ANQGSEA. J was trimmed by 6 bases and V by 6 bases; bases with no gene match: 11. This CDR3 contains 14 residues. In its sample, this clonotype was seen many times. The chain joins TRBV29-1 to TRBJ2-7; TRBD1 matches 10 bases. Sequenced here: PBMCs, sampled on the day of the yellow fever booster vaccination. The TCR sequence derives from a man aged 25 to 45 who received the YFV17D yellow fever vaccine. Here the CDR3 DNA reads TGCAGCGTGTACGCGACAGGGGGCTTCGGCGAGCAGTACTTC. It encodes CSVYATGGFGEQYF.